What follows are 17 T cell receptor beta chains derived from one specimen sequenced in a study of Ad26.COV2.S vaccination and SARS-CoV-2 variants. Treatment noted: roughly 18 received Ad26.COV2.S at low or high dose, single or two shots; 5 received placebo; per-sample allocation not given. Sampling occurred on day 63 after the first vaccine or placebo injection. Libraries were prepared by immunoSEQ multiplex PCR; TCRdb keeps only in-frame clonotypes and omits some of them. Of 440,000 or so clones in the sample, over 80% were seen once. Source: peripheral blood, taken in a trial of Ad26.COV2.S vaccine versus placebo. These receptors originate from a person between 18 and 65 years old who received the Ad26.COV2.S COVID-19 vaccine or a placebo.

This clone appeared a single time. The chain uses TRBV5-6 and TRBJ2-1; 10 bases agree with TRBD1. Trimming cost V 4 bases and J 2 bases; bases outside gene matches: 3. Germline V CDR1 and CDR2: SGHDT, YYEEEE. CDR3 length equals 15 residues. CDR3 sequence reads: CASSKGTGAYNEQFF. The CDR3 DNA reads TGTGCCAGCAGCAAGGGGACAGGGGCCTACAATGAGCAGTTCTTC.

This chain links TRBV6-6 with TRBJ2-3; D is perhaps TRBD1 or TRBD2 (5 bases each). V gave up 2 bases and J gave up 1 base, with 13 bases separating them. The CDR3 runs 16 residues. CDR1 MNHNY and CDR2 SVGAGI come from the germline V gene (reference sequence). The CDR3 loop is CASSYEGSWGTDTQYF. CDR3 sequence (DNA): TGTGCCAGCAGTTACGAGGGGAGTTGGGGCACAGATACGCAGTATTTT.

The J gene is TRBJ1-5, the V gene TRBV4-3; unclear D gene. The germline gives CDR1 LGHNA, CDR2 YSLEER. V was clipped by 0 bases and J by 1 base, with 10 bases between them. The CDR3 consists of 16 residues. CDR3 DNA sequence: TGCGCCAGCAGCCAAGATACCGGGTTGAGCAATCAGCCCCAGCATTTT. Its translation is CASSQDTGLSNQPQHF.

Here the CDR3 reads CATSVQGLDTGELFF. CDR3 DNA sequence: TGTGCCACCTCCGTCCAGGGTCTGGACACCGGGGAGCTGTTTTTT. The V call is TRBV19, the J call TRBJ2-2; D is perhaps TRBD1 (5 bases). Per the germline V gene, CDR1 is LNHDA and CDR2 is SQIVND (reference sequence). CDR3 length: 15 residues. Trimming shortened V by 10 bases and J by 3 bases, and 18 bases separated the two germline ends.

The J gene is TRBJ2-1, the V gene TRBV6-5, with 9 bases matching TRBD2. The CDR3 runs to 15 residues. J was trimmed by 3 bases and V by 6 bases; bases with no gene match: 6. The V gene's germline CDR1 is MNHEY and CDR2 SVGAGI. The CDR3 is CASSVAGAVYNEQFF. The CDR3 bases are TGTGCCAGCAGCGTAGCGGGGGCCGTCTACAATGAGCAGTTCTTC.

This clone was seen just once. The chain links TRBV19 to TRBJ2-3; possibly TRBD2 for D (6 bases). This CDR3 has 16 residues. Looked up from germline, CDR1 is LNHDA and CDR2 is SQIVND (reference sequence). V lost 4 bases to trimming and J lost 7 bases, with 21 bases between them. Here the CDR3 reads CASSTPGGVTLNTQYF. DNA of the CDR3: TGTGCCAGTAGTACCCCCGGCGGGGTGACACTTAATACGCAGTATTTT. The complete variable domain, with remaining parts taken from reference TRBV19 and TRBJ2-3, reads DGGITQSPKYLFRKEGQNVTLSCEQNLNHDAMYWYRQDPGQGLRLIYYSQIVNDFQKGDIAEGYSVSREKKESFPLTVTSAQKNPTAFYLCASSTPGGVTLNTQYFGPGTRLTVL.

The chain carries TRBV30 and TRBJ2-1; D gene uncertain. The CDR3 contains 11 residues. Germline V lookup: CDR1 GTSNPN, CDR2 SVGIG (reference sequence). V was clipped by 2 bases and J by 9 bases, with 8 bases between them. The CDR3 DNA follows: TGTGCCTGGAGTTGGAGCAGTGAGCAGTTCTTC. Translated, it gives CAWSWSSEQFF.

As for this clone: Other DNA sequences within the sample encode an identical CDR3. The chain employs TRBV19 and TRBJ1-1; D call uncertain. The CDR3 has 12 amino acids. Deletions cut 6 bases from V and 1 base from J, with 6 bases between. Germline V CDR1 and CDR2: LNHDA, SQIVND (reference sequence). The CDR3: CASRTGNTEAFF. CDR3 nucleotide sequence: TGTGCCAGTAGAACGGGGAACACTGAAGCTTTCTTT.

The chain has TRBV30 and TRBJ2-1; D is unresolved. CDR1 GTSNPN and CDR2 SVGIG come from the germline V gene (reference sequence). The V end was cut by 2 bases, the J end by 7 bases, with 6 bases between. There are 11 residues in the CDR3. The CDR3 nucleotides are TGTGCCTGGAGTCCTGCAAATGAGCAGTTCTTC. It yields the protein CAWSPANEQFF.

This clone was recorded a few times. The chain combines TRBV7-9 with TRBJ1-2; unclear D gene. Germline V gene lookup returns CDR1 SEHNR and CDR2 FQNEAQ (reference sequence). The CDR3 has 14 residues. Trimming shortened V by 6 bases and J by 4 bases, and 15 bases separated the two germline ends. This chain's CDR3 is CASSSTREGYGYTF. The CDR3 nucleotides are TGTGCCAGCAGTTCGACCCGGGAGGGCTATGGCTACACCTTC.

The table lists this clone with a few counts. V usage is TRBV7-2 and J usage is TRBJ1-6; possibly TRBD1 for D (6 bases). V lost 5 bases and J 3 bases, leaving 11 bases between the germline ends. Germline values: CDR1 SGHTA, CDR2 FQGNSA. The CDR3 runs 15 residues. For the CDR3, the DNA is TGTGCCAGCAGCGCACAGGGTATCTATAATTCACCCCTCCACTTT. Translating it yields CASSAQGIYNSPLHF.

V is TRBV13 and J is TRBJ1-3; D not certain. The CDR3 spans 16 residues. The germline V gene encodes CDR1 PRHDT and CDR2 FYEKMQ (reference sequence). V lost 2 bases and J lost 0, with 11 bases in between. CDR3 sequence reads: CASSLRPLASGNTIYF. The CDR3 nucleotides read TGTGCCAGCAGCTTACGACCACTAGCCTCTGGAAACACCATATATTTT.

V gene TRBV7-9 combines with J gene TRBJ2-7; 12 nucleotides align to TRBD2. The germline gives CDR1 SEHNR, CDR2 FQNEAQ (reference sequence). There are 19 residues in the CDR3. V shed 4 bases and J 0 bases; nucleotides not matched to a gene: 13. The CDR3 region is CASSSNRTSGDALSYEQYF. The CDR3 DNA reads as TGTGCCAGCAGCTCCAATCGGACTAGCGGGGATGCACTCTCCTACGAGCAGTACTTC.

V is TRBV9 and J is TRBJ2-5; TRBD2 matches 7 bases. The CDR3 has 13 amino acids. Looked up from germline, CDR1 is SGDLS and CDR2 is YYNGEE. V dropped 3 bases and J dropped 2; count of bases not matched to a gene: 1. In DNA form, the CDR3 reads TGTGCCAGCAGCGCGGGGGGTCAAGAGACCCAGTACTTC. This translates into CASSAGGQETQYF.

The rearrangement uses TRBV5-4 and TRBJ2-1; D is perhaps TRBD1 (6 bases). V was clipped by 4 bases and J by 0 bases, with 20 bases between them. This CDR3 contains 18 residues. In germline, CDR1 is SGHNT, CDR2 YYREEE (reference sequence). DNA of the CDR3: TGTGCCAGCAGCCATGGACAGAAGAAAGACTTCTCCTACAATGAGCAGTTCTTC. Translation: CASSHGQKKDFSYNEQFF.

This chain connects TRBV10-1 to TRBJ2-5; a weak D match, TRBD1 (6 bases). Trimming removed 5 bases from V and 3 bases from J, with 10 bases in between. The V gene's germline CDR1 is WNHNN and CDR2 SYGVQD (reference sequence). The CDR3 runs 13 residues. In DNA, the CDR3 is TGCGCCAGCAGTAGGACAGTAAAAGAGACCCAGTACTTC. It codes for CASSRTVKETQYF.

The chain combines TRBV7-6 with TRBJ2-5, with D possibly called TRBD1 or TRBD2 (5 bases each). CDR3 length: 15 residues. Germline V gene lookup returns CDR1 SGHVS and CDR2 FNYEAQ. The V end was cut by 2 bases, the J end by 2 bases, with 12 bases between. CDR3 loop: CASSLNRGVQETQYF. In DNA form, the CDR3 reads TGTGCCAGCAGCTTAAATAGAGGGGTTCAAGAGACCCAGTACTTC.